These 9 T cell receptor beta chains were sequenced from one sample in a study of CD8 T cells in ankylosing spondylitis. Study-level findings and limits: For ankylosing spondylitis blood, a TCR beta motif of fewer than 10 highly homologous variants appeared characteristic.

MiXCR, applied by TCRdb to the 5' RACE reads, yields one record per CDR3 protein. The sample contains around 890,000 distinct CDR3 sequences, approximately 12% of which appear only once. Antigens for these TCRs are unknown. The sequencing input was blood, either unsorted or a sorted T cell fraction (not recorded which). The receptors derive from a male donor with ankylosing spondylitis.

The chain is built from TRBV7-2 and TRBJ1-5; D gene unclear. The V and J ends lost 2 bases and 7 bases respectively, with 15 bases between them. The germline CDR1 and CDR2 sequences are SGHTA and FQGNSA. CDR3 size: 15 residues. In nucleotides, the CDR3 is TGTGCCAGCAGCTTATCATCGGTCGGGGTACAGCCCCAGCATTTT. Translation gives CASSLSSVGVQPQHF.

The rearrangement links TRBV7-2 to TRBJ2-1; possible D gene TRBD1, 6 bases. The V gene's germline CDR1 is SGHTA and CDR2 FQGNSA. Trimming stripped 2 bases from V and 3 bases from J, with 11 bases between. This CDR3 has 15 amino acids. CDR3 DNA sequence: TGTGCCAGCAGCTTAACTAGGGGGATCTACAATGAGCAGTTCTTC. This translates into CASSLTRGIYNEQFF.

This clonotype has a handful of counts. V is TRBV6-1 and J is TRBJ2-7, with 9 bases aligning to TRBD2. Looked up from germline, CDR1 is MNHNS and CDR2 is SASEGT. With V trimmed by 5 bases and J by 4 bases, 12 bases remained unmatched. The CDR3 is 16 residues long. The chain's CDR3 is CASSPRLAGTPYEQYF. The CDR3 DNA reads as TGTGCCAGCAGTCCCCGTCTAGCGGGGACTCCATACGAGCAGTACTTC.

This clonotype was found a few times. The rearrangement links TRBV20-1 to TRBJ2-7, with D unclear. The CDR3 is 10 residues long. The V end lost 5 bases, the J end lost 4 bases, and 6 bases lay between the germline ends. Germline loops: CDR1 DFQATT, CDR2 SNEGSKA (reference sequence). In DNA form, the CDR3 reads TGCAGTGCTTCAATTTACGAGCAGTACTTC. It specifies CSASIYEQYF.

This clonotype was counted at least ten times. V usage is TRBV5-1 and J usage is TRBJ2-7; D may be TRBD2 (6 bases). CDR3 length: 13 amino acids. The V end was cut by 0 bases, the J end by 6 bases, with 10 bases between. Germline CDR1 SGHRS, CDR2 YFSETQ. The CDR3 DNA follows: TGCGCCAGCAGCTTGGTCGGGAGCGGCGAGCAGTACTTC. Translated, it gives CASSLVGSGEQYF.

The genes are TRBV5-1 and TRBJ1-6; possibly TRBD1 for D (5 bases). V was shortened by 4 bases and J by 8 bases, with 16 bases between the two germline ends. Looked up from germline, CDR1 is SGHRS and CDR2 is YFSETQ. The CDR3 is 15 residues long. The CDR3 reads CASSPYGGTDSPLHF. The CDR3, as DNA: TGCGCCAGCAGCCCTTACGGGGGTACGGATTCACCCCTCCACTTT. The entire variable domain, with the rest obtained from reference TRBV5-1 and TRBJ1-6, is as follows: KAGVTQTPRYLIKTRGQQVTLSCSPISGHRSVSWYQQTPGQGLQFLFEYFSETQRNKGNFPGRFSGRQFSNSRSEMNVSTLELGDSALYLCASSPYGGTDSPLHFGNGTRLTVT.

A few counts support this clonotype. The J gene is TRBJ1-4, the V gene TRBV12-3 or TRBV12-4; 8 positions agree with TRBD1. The ends lost 6 bases at V and 7 bases at J; junction bases unmatched: 7. The CDR3 sequence is 14 residues long. The CDR3 is CASRRQGNSEKLFF. The CDR3 nucleotides read TGTGCCAGCAGGCGACAGGGGAATAGTGAAAAACTGTTTTTT.

This clonotype appeared many times. This chain joins TRBV7-2 and TRBJ2-7; weak D call: TRBD2 (5 bases). Looked up from germline, CDR1 is SGHTA and CDR2 is FQGNSA. The CDR3 length is 15 residues. The V end was cut by 5 bases, the J end by 4 bases, with 18 bases between. Here the CDR3 DNA reads TGTGCCAGCAGCCTAAACCGGGCTAGCTTGTACGAGCAGTACTTC. Its translation: CASSLNRASLYEQYF.

This clonotype has only a few counts. The rearrangement uses TRBV20-1 and TRBJ1-1; D is ambiguous. The V gene's germline CDR1 is DFQATT and CDR2 SNEGSKA (reference sequence). Trimming stripped 0 bases from V and 9 bases from J, with 11 bases between. This CDR3 contains 12 residues. The CDR3 coding sequence is TGCAGTGCTAGAGATTGGGAAGGGCAAGCTTTCTTT. Translated, it gives CSARDWEGQAFF.